This T cell receptor beta chain was retrieved from a study of cytomegalovirus exposure and HLA in healthy donors. Whole-study context: The platform used for the roughly 110 validation repertoires matched that of the roughly 700 first-cohort repertoires, a later analysis reported.

V was pared by 1 base and J by 7 bases, with 17 bases between. Per the germline V gene, CDR1 is SGHVS and CDR2 is FQNEAQ. This CDR3 is built from 16 residues. Here immunoSEQ multiplex PCR was the method, and the copy in TCRdb shows in-frame clones only, minus some. The sample lists 150,000 to 180,000 clones, approximately 86% occurring once. The TCR originated in a man between 18 and 35 years old in good health and CMV-seropositive. The chain recombines TRBV7-8 with TRBJ2-1; D possibly corresponds to TRBD2 (7 bases). Material: PBMCs. The CDR3 nucleotides read TGTGCCAGCAGCTTAGAGTTGGGGGGGGCGCGGAATGAGCAGTTCTTC. It yields the protein CASSLELGGARNEQFF.